The sequence of this TCR beta chain was determined in a study of Graves' ophthalmopathy and Graves' hyperthyroidism. Study findings and constraints: In predicting ophthalmopathy progression, the model reached nearly 71% sensitivity and 72.22% specificity. Ophthalmopathy versus stable hyperthyroidism: 13-signature model gave under 90% sensitivity, 80% to 84% specificity. Detected in blood as well were most expanded thyroid clonotypes with frequency above 0.001.

PBMCs had their origin in fresh peripheral blood (approximately 10 ml). Points on this clonotype: Its antigen remains unidentified.

RNA served as the template for amplifying TCR beta CDR3 regions. Following a first-round RT-PCR that used HTBI primers, a second-round multiplex PCR was carried out. MiXCR, applied by TCRdb to the multiplex PCR reads, yields one record per CDR3 protein. The sample lists 650,000 to 900,000 distinct CDR3 sequences, 40% occurring once. The specimen was peripheral blood. This clonotype originated in an adult man with Graves' ophthalmopathy.

The CDR3 region is CASSLLQDGELFF. As DNA, the CDR3 is TGTGCCAGCAGCTTACTGCAGGACGGGGAGCTGTTTTTT. This chain uses TRBV7-9 with TRBJ2-2; the D is unclear. The CDR3 extends over 13 amino acids. The germline gives CDR1 SEHNR, CDR2 FQNEAQ (reference sequence). V lost 2 bases to trimming and J lost 7 bases, with 8 bases between them.